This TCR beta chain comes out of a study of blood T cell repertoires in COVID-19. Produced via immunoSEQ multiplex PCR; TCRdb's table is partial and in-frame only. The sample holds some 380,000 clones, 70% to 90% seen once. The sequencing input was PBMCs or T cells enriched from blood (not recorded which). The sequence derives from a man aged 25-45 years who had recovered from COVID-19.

CDR3 sequence: CASSFGQGVTDTQYF. In nucleotides, the CDR3 is TGTGCCAGCAGCTTTGGCCAGGGGGTCACAGATACGCAGTATTTT. The genes are TRBV7-9 and TRBJ2-3; 7 nucleotides match TRBD1. Trimming removed 3 bases from V and 2 bases from J; junction bases left unmatched: 5. Germline lookup yields CDR1 SEHNR and CDR2 FQNEAQ (reference sequence). The CDR3 has 15 residues. Drawing the rest from reference TRBV7-9 and TRBJ2-3, the complete variable domain is DTGVSQNPRHKITKRGQNVTFRCDPISEHNRLYWYRQTLGQGPEFLTYFQNEAQLEKSRLLSDRFSAERPKGSFSTLEIQRTEQGDSAMYLCASSFGQGVTDTQYFGPGTRLTVL.